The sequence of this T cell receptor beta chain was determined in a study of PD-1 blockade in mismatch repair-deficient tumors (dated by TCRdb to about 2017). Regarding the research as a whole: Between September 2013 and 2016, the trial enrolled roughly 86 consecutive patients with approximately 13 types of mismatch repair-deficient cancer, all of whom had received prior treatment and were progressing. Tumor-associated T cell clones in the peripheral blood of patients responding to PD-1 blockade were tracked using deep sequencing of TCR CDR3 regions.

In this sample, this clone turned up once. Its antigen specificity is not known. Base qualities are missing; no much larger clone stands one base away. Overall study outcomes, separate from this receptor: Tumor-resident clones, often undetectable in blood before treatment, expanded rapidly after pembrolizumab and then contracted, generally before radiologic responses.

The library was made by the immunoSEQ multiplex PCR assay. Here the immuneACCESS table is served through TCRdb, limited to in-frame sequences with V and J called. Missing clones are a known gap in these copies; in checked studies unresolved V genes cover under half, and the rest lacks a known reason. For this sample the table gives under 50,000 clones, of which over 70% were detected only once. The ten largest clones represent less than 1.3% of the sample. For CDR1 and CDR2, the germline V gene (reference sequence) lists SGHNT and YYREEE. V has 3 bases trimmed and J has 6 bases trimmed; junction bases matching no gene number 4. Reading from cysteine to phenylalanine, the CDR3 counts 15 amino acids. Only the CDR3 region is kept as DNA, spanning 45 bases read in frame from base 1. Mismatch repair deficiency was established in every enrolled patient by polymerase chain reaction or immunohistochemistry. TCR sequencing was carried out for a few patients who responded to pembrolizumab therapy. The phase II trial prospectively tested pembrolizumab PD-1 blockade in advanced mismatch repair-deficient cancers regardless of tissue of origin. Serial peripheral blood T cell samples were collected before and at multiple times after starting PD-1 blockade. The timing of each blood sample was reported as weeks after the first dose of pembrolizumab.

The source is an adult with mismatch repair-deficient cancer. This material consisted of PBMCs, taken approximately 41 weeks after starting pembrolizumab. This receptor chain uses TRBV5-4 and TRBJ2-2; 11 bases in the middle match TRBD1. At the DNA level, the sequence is TGTGCCAGCAGCTCGGGACAGGGGGTCGCCGGGGAGCTGTTTTTT. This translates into CASSSGQGVAGELFF.